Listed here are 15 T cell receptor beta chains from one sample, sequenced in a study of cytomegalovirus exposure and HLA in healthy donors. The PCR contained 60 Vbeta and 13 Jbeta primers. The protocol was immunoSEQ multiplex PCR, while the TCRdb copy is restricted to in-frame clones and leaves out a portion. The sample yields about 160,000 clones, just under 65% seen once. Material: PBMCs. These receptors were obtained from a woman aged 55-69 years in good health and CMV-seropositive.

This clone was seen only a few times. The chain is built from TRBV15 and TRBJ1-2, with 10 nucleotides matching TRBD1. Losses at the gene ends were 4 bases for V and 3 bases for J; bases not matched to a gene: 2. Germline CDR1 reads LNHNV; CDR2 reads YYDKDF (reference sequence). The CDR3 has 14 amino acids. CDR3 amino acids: CATSKGQGDYGYTF. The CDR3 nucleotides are TGTGCCACCAGCAAAGGACAGGGGGACTATGGCTACACCTTC.

This CDR3 reads CASSLAQGLLETQYF. CDR3 sequence (DNA): TGCGCCAGCAGCTTGGCCCAGGGCCTCCTAGAGACCCAGTACTTC. This chain uses TRBV5-1 with TRBJ2-5, with D tentatively TRBD1 (5 bases). Trimming took off 0 bases at V and 4 bases at J, with 13 bases between the two ends. The CDR3 runs 15 residues. The germline CDR1 and CDR2 sequences are SGHRS and YFSETQ.

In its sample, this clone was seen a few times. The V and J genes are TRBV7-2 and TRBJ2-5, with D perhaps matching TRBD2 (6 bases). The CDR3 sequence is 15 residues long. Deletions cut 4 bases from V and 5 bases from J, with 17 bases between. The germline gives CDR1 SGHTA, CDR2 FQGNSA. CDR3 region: CASSSTRERWETQYF. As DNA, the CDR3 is TGTGCCAGCAGCTCGACTCGGGAGCGCTGGGAGACCCAGTACTTC. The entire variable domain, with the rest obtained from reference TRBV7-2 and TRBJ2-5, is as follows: GAGVSQSPSNKVTEKGKDVELRCDPISGHTALYWYRQSLGQGLEFLIYFQGNSAPDKSGLPSDRFSAERTGGSVSTLTIQRTQQEDSAVYLCASSSTRERWETQYFGPGTRLLVL.

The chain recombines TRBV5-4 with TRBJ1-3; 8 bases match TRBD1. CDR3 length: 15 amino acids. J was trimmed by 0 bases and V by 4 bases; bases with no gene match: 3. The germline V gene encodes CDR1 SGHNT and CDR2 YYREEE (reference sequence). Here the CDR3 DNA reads TGTGCCAGCAGCGCCGGACAGGGCTCTGGAAACACCATATATTTT. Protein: CASSAGQGSGNTIYF.

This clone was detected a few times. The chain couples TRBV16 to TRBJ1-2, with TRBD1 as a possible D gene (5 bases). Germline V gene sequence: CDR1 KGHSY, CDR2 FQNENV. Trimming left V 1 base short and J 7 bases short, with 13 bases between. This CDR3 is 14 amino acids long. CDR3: CASSQYDGGAGYTF. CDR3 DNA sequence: TGTGCCAGCAGCCAATATGACGGGGGAGCTGGCTACACCTTC.

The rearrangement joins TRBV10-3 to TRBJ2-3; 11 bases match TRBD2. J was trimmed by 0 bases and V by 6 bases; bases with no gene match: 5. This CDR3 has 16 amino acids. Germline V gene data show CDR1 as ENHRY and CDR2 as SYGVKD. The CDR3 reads CAIRVAGGLSTDTQYF. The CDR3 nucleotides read TGTGCCATCAGGGTAGCGGGAGGGCTTAGCACAGATACGCAGTATTTT.

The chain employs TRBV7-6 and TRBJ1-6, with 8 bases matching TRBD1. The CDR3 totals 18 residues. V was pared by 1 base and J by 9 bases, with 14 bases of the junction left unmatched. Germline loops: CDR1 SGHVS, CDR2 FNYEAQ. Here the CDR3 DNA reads TGTGCCAGCAGCTTAGGGACGATCGGGACAGGAGGTAGTTCACCCCTCCACTTT. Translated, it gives CASSLGTIGTGGSSPLHF.

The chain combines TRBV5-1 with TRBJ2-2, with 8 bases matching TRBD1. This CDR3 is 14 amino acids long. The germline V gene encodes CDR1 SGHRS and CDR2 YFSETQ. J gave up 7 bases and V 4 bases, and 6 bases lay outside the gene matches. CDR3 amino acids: CASSVPRGRGELFF. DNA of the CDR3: TGCGCCAGCAGCGTCCCCAGGGGGCGCGGGGAGCTGTTTTTT.

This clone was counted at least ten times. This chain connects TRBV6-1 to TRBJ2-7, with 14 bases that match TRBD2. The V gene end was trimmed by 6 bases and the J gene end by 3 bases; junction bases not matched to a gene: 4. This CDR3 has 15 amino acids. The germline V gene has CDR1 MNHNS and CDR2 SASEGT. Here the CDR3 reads CASRLGTSGSYEQYF. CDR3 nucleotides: TGTGCCAGCAGACTAGGGACTAGCGGGAGCTACGAGCAGTACTTC.

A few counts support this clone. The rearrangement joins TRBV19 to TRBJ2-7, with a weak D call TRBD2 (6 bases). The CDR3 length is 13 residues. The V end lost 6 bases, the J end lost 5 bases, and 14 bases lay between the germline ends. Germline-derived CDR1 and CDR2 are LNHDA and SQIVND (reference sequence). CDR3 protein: CASRGQGGHEQYF. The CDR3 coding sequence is TGTGCCAGTAGAGGGCAGGGAGGCCACGAGCAGTACTTC.

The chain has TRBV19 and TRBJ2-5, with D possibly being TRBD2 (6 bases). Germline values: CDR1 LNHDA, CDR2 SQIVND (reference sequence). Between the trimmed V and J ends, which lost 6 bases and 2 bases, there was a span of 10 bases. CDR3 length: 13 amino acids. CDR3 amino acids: CASSPGRQETQYF. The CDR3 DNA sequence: TGTGCCAGTAGCCCGGGGAGGCAAGAGACCCAGTACTTC. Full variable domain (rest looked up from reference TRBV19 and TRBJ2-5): DGGITQSPKYLFRKEGQNVTLSCEQNLNHDAMYWYRQDPGQGLRLIYYSQIVNDFQKGDIAEGYSVSREKKESFPLTVTSAQKNPTAFYLCASSPGRQETQYFGPGTRLLVL.

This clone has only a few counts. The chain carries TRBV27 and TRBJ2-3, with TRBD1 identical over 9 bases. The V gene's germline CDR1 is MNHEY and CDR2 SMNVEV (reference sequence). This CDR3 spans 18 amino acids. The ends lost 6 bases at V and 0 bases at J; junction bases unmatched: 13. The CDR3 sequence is CASSISSSGTGSTDTQYF. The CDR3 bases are TGTGCCAGCAGCATCTCGAGTTCTGGGACAGGGAGCACAGATACGCAGTATTTT.

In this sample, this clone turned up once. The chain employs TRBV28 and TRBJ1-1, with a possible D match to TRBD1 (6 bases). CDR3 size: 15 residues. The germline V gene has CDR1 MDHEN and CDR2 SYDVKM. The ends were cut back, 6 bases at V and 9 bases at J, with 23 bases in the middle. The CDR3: CASSLGTGMGGKAFF. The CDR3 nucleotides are TGTGCCAGCAGCCTAGGCACAGGGATGGGCGGAAAAGCTTTCTTT. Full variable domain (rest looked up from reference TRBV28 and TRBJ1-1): DVKVTQSSRYLVKRTGEKVFLECVQDMDHENMFWYRQDPGLGLRLIYFSYDVKMKEKGDIPEGYSVSREKKERFSLILESASTNQTSMYLCASSLGTGMGGKAFFGQGTRLTVV.

The CDR3 loop is CASSQAAGSYEQYF. The CDR3 DNA is TGTGCCAGCAGCCAAGCAGCGGGTTCCTACGAGCAGTACTTC. The genes are TRBV4-2 and TRBJ2-7, with D tentatively TRBD2 (6 bases). Germline V gene sequence: CDR1 LGHNA, CDR2 YNFKEQ. This CDR3 region has 14 residues. The V end lost 1 base, the J end lost 1 base, and 8 bases lay between the germline ends.

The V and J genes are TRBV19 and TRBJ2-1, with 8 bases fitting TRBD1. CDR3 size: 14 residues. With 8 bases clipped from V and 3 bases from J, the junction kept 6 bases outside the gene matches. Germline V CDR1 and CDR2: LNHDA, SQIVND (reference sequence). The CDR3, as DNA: TGTGCCAGTCGAGCAGGGGGCGACTACAATGAGCAGTTCTTC. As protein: CASRAGGDYNEQFF.